The 2 T cell receptor beta chains below come from one sample, sequenced in a study of blood T cell repertoires in COVID-19. Sequencing used immunoSEQ multiplex PCR; TCRdb keeps in-frame clones, though not all of them. Among roughly 92,000 clones listed, over 75% were seen once. Material for sequencing was peripheral blood. The receptor source for this set is a man aged 45-60 years with acute or convalescent COVID-19.

This chain links TRBV19 with TRBJ1-5; D call uncertain. Per germline, CDR1 LNHDA and CDR2 SQIVND (reference sequence). V lost 7 bases, J lost 3 bases, and 16 bases lay in between. This CDR3 is 15 amino acids long. CDR3 DNA: TGTGCCAGTACCCTAAGGCCACAGTACAATCAGCCCCAGCATTTT. Translation: CASTLRPQYNQPQHF.

V usage is TRBV12-3 or TRBV12-4 and J usage is TRBJ2-1; D might be TRBD2 (5 bases). V dropped 6 bases and J dropped 6 bases, with 9 bases sitting between them. The CDR3 is made up of 12 amino acids. The CDR3 loop is CASRPSGNEQFF. CDR3 nucleotides: TGTGCCAGCAGACCGAGCGGCAATGAGCAGTTCTTC.